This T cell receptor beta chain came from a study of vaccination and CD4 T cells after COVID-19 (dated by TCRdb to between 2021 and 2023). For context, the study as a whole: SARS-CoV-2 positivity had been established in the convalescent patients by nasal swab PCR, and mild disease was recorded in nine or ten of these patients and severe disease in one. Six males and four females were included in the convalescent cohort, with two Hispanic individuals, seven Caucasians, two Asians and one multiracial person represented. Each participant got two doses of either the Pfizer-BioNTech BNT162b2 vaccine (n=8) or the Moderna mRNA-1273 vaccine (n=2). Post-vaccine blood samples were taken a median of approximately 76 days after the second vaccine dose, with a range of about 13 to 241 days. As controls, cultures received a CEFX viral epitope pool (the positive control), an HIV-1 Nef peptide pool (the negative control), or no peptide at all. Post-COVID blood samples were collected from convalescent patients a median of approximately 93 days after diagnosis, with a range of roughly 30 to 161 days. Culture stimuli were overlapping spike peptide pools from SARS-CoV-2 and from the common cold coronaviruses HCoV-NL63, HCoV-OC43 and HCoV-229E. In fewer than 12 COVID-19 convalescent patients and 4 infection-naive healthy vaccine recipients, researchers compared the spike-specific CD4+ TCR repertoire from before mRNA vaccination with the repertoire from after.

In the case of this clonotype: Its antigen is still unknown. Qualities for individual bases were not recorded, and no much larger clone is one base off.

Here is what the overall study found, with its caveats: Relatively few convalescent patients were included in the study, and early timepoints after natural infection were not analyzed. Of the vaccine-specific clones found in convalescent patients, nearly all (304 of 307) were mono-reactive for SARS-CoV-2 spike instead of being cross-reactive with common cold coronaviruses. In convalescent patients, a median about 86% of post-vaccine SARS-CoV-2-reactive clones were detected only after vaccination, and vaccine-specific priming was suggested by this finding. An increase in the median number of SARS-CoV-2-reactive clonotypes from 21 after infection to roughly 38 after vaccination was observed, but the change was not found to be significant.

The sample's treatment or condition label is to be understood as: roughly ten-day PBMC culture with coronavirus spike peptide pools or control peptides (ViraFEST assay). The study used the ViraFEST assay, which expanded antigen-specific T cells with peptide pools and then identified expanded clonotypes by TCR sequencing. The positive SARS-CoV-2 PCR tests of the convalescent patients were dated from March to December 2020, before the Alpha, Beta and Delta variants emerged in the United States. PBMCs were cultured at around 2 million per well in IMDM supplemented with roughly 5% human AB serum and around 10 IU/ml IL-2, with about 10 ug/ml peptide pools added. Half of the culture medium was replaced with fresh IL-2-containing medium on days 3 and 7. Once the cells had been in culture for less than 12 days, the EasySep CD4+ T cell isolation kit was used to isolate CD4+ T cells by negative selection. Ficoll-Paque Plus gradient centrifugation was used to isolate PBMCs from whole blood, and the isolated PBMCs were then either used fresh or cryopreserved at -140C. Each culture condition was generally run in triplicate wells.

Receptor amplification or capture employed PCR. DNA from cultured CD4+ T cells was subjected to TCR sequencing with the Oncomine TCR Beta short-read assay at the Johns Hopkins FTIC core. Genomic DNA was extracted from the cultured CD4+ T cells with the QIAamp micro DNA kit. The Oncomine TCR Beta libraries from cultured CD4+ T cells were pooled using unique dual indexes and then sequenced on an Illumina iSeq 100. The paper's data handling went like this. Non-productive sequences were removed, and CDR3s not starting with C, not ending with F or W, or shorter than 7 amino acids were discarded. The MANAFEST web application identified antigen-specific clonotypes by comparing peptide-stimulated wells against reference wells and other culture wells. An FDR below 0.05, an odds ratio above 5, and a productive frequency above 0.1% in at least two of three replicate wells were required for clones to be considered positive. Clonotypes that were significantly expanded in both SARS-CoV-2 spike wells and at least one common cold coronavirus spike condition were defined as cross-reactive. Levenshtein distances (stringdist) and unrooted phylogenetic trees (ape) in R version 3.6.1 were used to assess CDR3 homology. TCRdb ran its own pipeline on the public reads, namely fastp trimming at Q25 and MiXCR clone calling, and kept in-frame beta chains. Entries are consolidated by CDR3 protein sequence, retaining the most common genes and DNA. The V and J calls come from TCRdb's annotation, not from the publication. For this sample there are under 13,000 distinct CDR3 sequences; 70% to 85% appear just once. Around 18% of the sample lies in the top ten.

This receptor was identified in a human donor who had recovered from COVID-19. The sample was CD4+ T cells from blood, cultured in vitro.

CDR3 region: CASSPTGAGTGELFF. Here is the DNA: TGTGCCAGCAGCCCGACAGGGGCGGGAACCGGGGAGCTGTTTTTT. The chain links TRBV7-7 with TRBJ2-2, with 8 bases aligning to TRBD1. V is trimmed back by 5 bases and J by 5 bases, and the junction contains 7 bases that no gene match accounts for. CDR3 length: 15 amino acids, cysteine to phenylalanine. The CDR3 DNA has 45 bases and is translated from base 1. CDR1 and CDR2 were assigned from the germline V gene (reference sequence) as SSHAT and FNYEAQ.